The 23 T cell receptor beta chains below come from one sample, sequenced in a study of control samples from healthy donors and cancer patients (dated by TCRdb to about 2020). Libraries were made using the immunoSEQ multiplex PCR assay. Not all clones reach the TCRdb copy of this immuneACCESS table, which keeps in-frame sequences only. Checked studies attribute under half of the gap to unresolved V genes and leave the rest unexplained. The sample includes 150,000 or so clones, with almost 90% observed a single time. The ten most abundant clones make up about 1.8% of the sample. Sequences were obtained from blood. The receptors were gathered from a man in his late teens or twenties in good health.

The chain joins TRBV20-1 to TRBJ2-5, with D tentatively TRBD1 or TRBD2 (5 bases each). This CDR3 is 11 amino acids long. With 5 bases removed from V and 9 bases from J, the gap between germline ends came to 13 bases. Germline V gene sequence: CDR1 DFQATT, CDR2 SNEGSKA (reference sequence). CDR3: CSASGLGAQYF. As DNA, the CDR3 is TGCAGTGCTTCAGGGTTGGGGGCCCAGTACTTC.

The rearrangement uses TRBV28 and TRBJ2-4, with D possibly being TRBD1 (6 bases). Trimming stripped 3 bases from V and 6 bases from J, with 9 bases between. CDR3 length: 13 amino acids. CDR1 is MDHEN, CDR2 SYDVKM, per germline. In DNA form, the CDR3 reads TGTGCCAGCAGTTTTCAGGGGAGAAACATTCAGTACTTC. This gives the protein CASSFQGRNIQYF.

This clone was detected once. The rearrangement links TRBV9 to TRBJ1-2; D gene uncertain. CDR1 is SGDLS, CDR2 YYNGEE, per germline. The CDR3 covers 15 residues. Trimming took off 0 bases at V and 3 bases at J, with 12 bases between the two ends. As DNA, the CDR3 is TGTGCCAGCAGCGTAGAGGTCACCACCGACTATGGCTACACCTTC. Amino acid sequence: CASSVEVTTDYGYTF.

The chain combines TRBV5-8 with TRBJ1-4; no firm D call. The CDR3 is 19 residues long. V lost 2 bases, J lost 0 bases, and 20 bases lay in between. CDR1 and CDR2 (germline): SGHTS, YDEGEE. The CDR3 DNA sequence: TGTGCCAGCAGCTTTGGGGAGGTCTCCATATTCGCAACTAATGAAAAACTGTTTTTT. Protein: CASSFGEVSIFATNEKLFF.

V and J are TRBV19 and TRBJ2-1; TRBD1 matches 9 bases. The CDR3 runs to 15 residues. Trimming at V came to 4 bases and at J to 7 bases, leaving 8 bases not matched to a gene. Germline CDR1 reads LNHDA; CDR2 reads SQIVND (reference sequence). CDR3 bases: TGTGCCAGTAGTACCGGGACAGGGTCGGTAAATGAGCAGTTCTTC. Protein sequence: CASSTGTGSVNEQFF.

The chain carries TRBV19 and TRBJ1-2; D remains unclear. Germline CDR1 reads LNHDA; CDR2 reads SQIVND (reference sequence). CDR3 length: 14 amino acids. V was trimmed by 2 bases and J by 3 bases, leaving 10 bases between them. This CDR3 is CASSISGGHYGYTF. The CDR3 DNA reads TGTGCCAGTAGTATAAGTGGAGGACACTATGGCTACACCTTC.

CDR3 sequence: CASSPWTSGVDNEQFF. DNA for the CDR3: TGTGCCAGCTCACCCTGGACTAGCGGGGTGGACAATGAGCAGTTCTTC. This rearrangement joins TRBV18 to TRBJ2-1, with 12 bases lining up with TRBD2. Germline loops: CDR1 KGHSH, CDR2 LQKENI. Trimming cost V 3 bases and J 5 bases; bases outside gene matches: 5. The CDR3 length is 16 residues.

This clone has a handful of counts. The chain recombines TRBV28 with TRBJ1-6, with TRBD1 matching 7 bases. V gave up 6 bases and J gave up 2 bases; unmatched junction bases: 10. Germline lookup yields CDR1 MDHEN and CDR2 SYDVKM. The CDR3 sequence is 17 residues long. This chain's CDR3 is CASSFWTGLTYNSPLHF. CDR3 DNA: TGTGCCAGCAGCTTTTGGACAGGCCTAACCTATAATTCACCCCTCCACTTT.

This sequence joins TRBV21-1 and TRBJ1-4; the DNA was not compared with TRBD1, the D call given in the table. TRBV21-1 is deemed a pseudogene. The CDR3 is 15 residues long. This CDR3 is CASSKIDLRGEKLFF. CDR3 coding DNA: TGTGCCAGCAGCAAAATTGACCTAAGGGGTGAAAAACTGTTTTTT.

There are a few counts of this clone. The chain uses TRBV30 and TRBJ1-5, with D unclear. The CDR3 extends over 15 amino acids. V was shortened by 1 base and J by 1 base, with 11 bases between the two germline ends. CDR1 GTSNPN and CDR2 SVGIG come from the germline V gene (reference sequence). CDR3 in DNA: TGTGCCTGGAGTGCAAAGGGTGCGAGCAATCAGCCCCAGCATTTT. This gives the protein CAWSAKGASNQPQHF.

This sequence joins TRBV27 and TRBJ2-7; possibly TRBD1 for D (6 bases). The CDR3 has 13 residues. V gave up 3 bases and J gave up 1 base, with 7 bases separating them. Germline CDR1 MNHEY, CDR2 SMNVEV (reference sequence). Here the CDR3 DNA reads TGTGCCAGCAGTTTGACAGGTTCCTACGAGCAGTACTTC. Protein: CASSLTGSYEQYF.

The genes are TRBV2 and TRBJ2-7; 7 bases are a match to TRBD2. Trimming at V came to 7 bases and at J to 4 bases, leaving 4 bases not matched to a gene. Germline CDR1 reads SNHLY; CDR2 reads FYNNEI. This CDR3 contains 12 residues. The CDR3 protein is CASIGGGYEQYF. Written as DNA, the CDR3 is TGTGCCAGCATTGGGGGGGGGTACGAGCAGTACTTC.

The chain is built from TRBV27 and TRBJ1-5, with D possibly being TRBD1 (6 bases). Germline CDR1 and CDR2: MNHEY and SMNVEV (reference sequence). Trimming removed 3 bases at V and 6 bases at J, with 9 bases between. The CDR3 has 13 amino acids. The CDR3 bases are TGTGCCAGCAGTTTCCAACAGGGTCAGCCCCAGCATTTT. Translation: CASSFQQGQPQHF.

The rearrangement links TRBV6-2 or TRBV6-3 to TRBJ2-1; D gene uncertain. This CDR3 has 13 residues. Germline assignment: CDR1 MNHEY and CDR2 SVGEGT. V was trimmed by 5 bases and J by 9 bases, leaving 14 bases between them. In DNA, the CDR3 is TGTGCCAGCAGTGGACCACCCCGCCTTGAGCAGTTCTTC. Translated: CASSGPPRLEQFF.

The rearrangement joins TRBV6-5 to TRBJ1-2; TRBD1 might be the D (5 bases). The germline CDR1 and CDR2 sequences are MNHEY and SVGAGI. The CDR3 spans 13 residues. Trimming pared 0 bases from V and 13 bases from J, leaving 15 bases between. The CDR3 DNA reads TGTGCCAGCAGTTACTCGTCCCAGGGTTCGATCACCTTC. It specifies CASSYSSQGSITF.

The CDR3 coding sequence is TGTGCCAGTAGTGCTAGGGGGCGCGGGAACACTGAAGCTTTCTTT. This gives the protein CASSARGRGNTEAFF. The chain couples TRBV19 to TRBJ1-1, with 7 bases fitting TRBD1. Germline V gives CDR1 LNHDA, CDR2 SQIVND (reference sequence). The CDR3 runs to 15 residues. V shed 5 bases and J 1 base; nucleotides not matched to a gene: 7.

Worth noting for this clone: The sample contains more than one DNA sequence encoding this CDR3. CDR3 region: CASSQDRGSGNTIYF. CDR3 nucleotides: TGTGCCAGCAGCCAAGACAGGGGCTCTGGAAACACCATATATTTT. The chain employs TRBV3-1 (or the pseudogene TRBV3-2) and TRBJ1-3; perhaps TRBD1 as D (6 bases). Trimming cost V 0 bases and J 0 bases, with 6 bases left between them. In germline, CDR1 is LGHDT, CDR2 YNNKEL (reference sequence). The CDR3 length is 15 residues.

The V call is TRBV19, the J call TRBJ1-2, with a tentative D call TRBD1 (5 bases). Germline V CDR1 and CDR2: LNHDA, SQIVND (reference sequence). This CDR3 comprises 16 residues. V was cut by 3 bases and J by 4 bases, with 18 bases left in between. The CDR3 DNA reads as TGTGCCAGTAGTATTGCCGAGGGATCGGGGGGCTATGGCTACACCTTC. Its translation is CASSIAEGSGGYGYTF.

This clone was seen a handful of times. V usage is TRBV5-4 and J usage is TRBJ1-1; TRBD1 aligns across 7 bases. Germline CDR1 reads SGHNT; CDR2 reads YYREEE (reference sequence). The CDR3 covers 14 residues. Germline trimming cut 4 bases from V and 8 bases from J; bases unmatched to any gene: 11. The CDR3 sequence is CASSPTRQGAEAFF. In nucleotides, the CDR3 is TGTGCCAGCAGCCCAACCCGACAGGGCGCGGAAGCTTTCTTT.

The V call is TRBV27, the J call TRBJ2-1; D ambiguous. The CDR3 covers 15 residues. The germline V and J ends were trimmed by 3 bases and 12 bases, with 21 bases remaining between them. The germline V gene encodes CDR1 MNHEY and CDR2 SMNVEV (reference sequence). CDR3 residues: CASSFGPRPLDGQFF. CDR3 nucleotide sequence: TGTGCCAGCAGTTTTGGGCCTAGACCCCTCGACGGGCAGTTCTTC.

This clone appeared a single time. This chain uses TRBV6-5 with TRBJ1-2; no definite D call. Germline-derived CDR1 and CDR2 are MNHEY and SVGAGI. V dropped 5 bases and J dropped 0 bases, with 13 bases sitting between them. CDR3 length: 15 amino acids. The CDR3 spells CASSTLGSTNYGYTF. CDR3 DNA: TGTGCCAGCAGTACATTGGGAAGTACTAACTATGGCTACACCTTC.

The chain employs TRBV7-5 and TRBJ2-7; TRBD1, the table's D call, lacks a check against the DNA. TRBV7-5 corresponds to a pseudogene. The CDR3 length is 19 residues. In DNA form, the CDR3 reads TGTGCCAGAAGCTTAGGGCGGGACAGGGGGCGGCTCTCCCCGGCAGAGCAGTACTTC. Protein: CARSLGRDRGRLSPAEQYF.

J is TRBJ2-5 and V is TRBV7-8; D gene uncertain. The CDR3 is made up of 12 amino acids. V was cut by 2 bases and J by 3 bases, with 4 bases left in between. The V gene's germline CDR1 is SGHVS and CDR2 FQNEAQ. CDR3 in DNA: TGTGCCAGCAGCTTATGGGAAGAGACCCAGTACTTC. Encoded protein: CASSLWEETQYF.